The following is a T cell receptor beta chain sequence with its context. The PCR had 60 Vbeta and 13 Jbeta primers. TCRdb's table, derived via immunoSEQ multiplex PCR, lists solely in-frame clones and lacks some. The table includes 100,000 to 150,000 clones, 77% detected once. The V gene's germline CDR1 is MNHEY and CDR2 SMNVEV (reference sequence). Trimming removed 2 bases from V and 4 bases from J, with 11 bases in between. The CDR3 runs to 14 residues. The data were obtained in a study of cytomegalovirus exposure and HLA in healthy donors. The chain carries TRBV27 and TRBJ1-2; unclear D gene. The TCR originated in a woman between 35 and 50 years old in good health and CMV-seropositive. Sequenced sample: PBMCs. The CDR3 region has the DNA TGTGCCAGCAGTTTAGGAGGTTCACGCTATGGCTACACCTTC. As protein: CASSLGGSRYGYTF.